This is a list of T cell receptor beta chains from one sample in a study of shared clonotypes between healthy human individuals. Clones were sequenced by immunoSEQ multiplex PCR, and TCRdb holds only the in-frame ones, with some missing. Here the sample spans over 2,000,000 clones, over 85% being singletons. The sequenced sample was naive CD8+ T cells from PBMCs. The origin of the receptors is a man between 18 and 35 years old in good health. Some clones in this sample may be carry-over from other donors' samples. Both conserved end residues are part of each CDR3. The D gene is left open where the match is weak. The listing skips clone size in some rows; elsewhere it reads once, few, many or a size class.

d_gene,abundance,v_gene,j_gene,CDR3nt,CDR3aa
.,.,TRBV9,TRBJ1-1,TGTGCCAGCAGCTACACTGGAGATGAAGCTTTCTTT,CASSYTGDEAFF
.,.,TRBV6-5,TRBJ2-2,TGTGCCAGCAGTTACTCGTTTACCCGTTCCGGGGAGCTGTTTTTT,CASSYSFTRSGELFF
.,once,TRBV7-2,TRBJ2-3,TGTGCCAGCAGCTTACTTCTTCTGGCTAGCGGAGGGGGGGATACGCAGTATTTT,CASSLLLLASGGGDTQYF
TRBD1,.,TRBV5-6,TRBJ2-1,TGTGCCAGCAGCTCCGTGGACAGGGATTCCTACAATGAGCAGTTCTTC,CASSSVDRDSYNEQFF
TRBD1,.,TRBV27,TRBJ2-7,TGTGCCAGCAGTGCCGCCCGACAGGGAACCTACGAGCAGTACTTC,CASSAARQGTYEQYF
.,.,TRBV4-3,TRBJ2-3,TGCGCCAGCAGCCAAGTATACGAGCGGCCCACAGATACGCAGTATTTT,CASSQVYERPTDTQYF
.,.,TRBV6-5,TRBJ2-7,TGTGCCAGCAGTTACTCAGGGCTAATAGCGGTCTACGAGCAGTACTTC,CASSYSGLIAVYEQYF
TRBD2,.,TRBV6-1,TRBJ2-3,TGTGCCAGCAGTGAAGCGGTGACTAGCTGGGATACGCAGTATTTT,CASSEAVTSWDTQYF
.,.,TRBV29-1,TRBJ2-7,TGCAGCGTTGAAGCAGAGGGGGGGTCCTACGAGCAGTACTTC,CSVEAEGGSYEQYF
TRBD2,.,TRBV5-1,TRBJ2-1,TGCGCCAGCAGCCCCGGAACTAGCGGGGACAATGAGCAGTTCTTC,CASSPGTSGDNEQFF
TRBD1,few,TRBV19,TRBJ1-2,TGTGCCAGTAGTGTGCTAGGACAGGAGAACTATGGCTACACCTTC,CASSVLGQENYGYTF
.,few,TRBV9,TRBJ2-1,TGTGCCAGCAACGTGGGGGGCTACAATGAGCAGTTCTTC,CASNVGGYNEQFF
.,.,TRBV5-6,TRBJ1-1,TGTGCCAGCAGCTTGGGGCCGTCAGGTTACACTGAAGCTTTCTTT,CASSLGPSGYTEAFF
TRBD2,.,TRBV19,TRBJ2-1,TGTGCCAGTAGTGTATTAGCGGGAGCTGAGCAGTTCTTC,CASSVLAGAEQFF
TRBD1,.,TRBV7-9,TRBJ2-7,TGTGCCAGCAGCTCAAATGGACAGGGATGGCCCTACGAGCAGTACTTC,CASSSNGQGWPYEQYF
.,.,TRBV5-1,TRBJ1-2,TGCGCCAGCAGCTTGGCCCCAGGGACGGTTCGCGGCTACACCTTC,CASSLAPGTVRGYTF
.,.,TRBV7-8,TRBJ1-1,TGTGCCAGCAGGCTGCGGGGGCTGGACACTGAAGCTTTCTTT,CASRLRGLDTEAFF
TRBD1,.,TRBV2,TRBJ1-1,TGTGCCAGCAGCGTTGACAGGGAAATTTTGAACACTGAAGCTTTCTTT,CASSVDREILNTEAFF
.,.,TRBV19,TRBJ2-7,TGTGCCAGTAGTACCCGACACCAGGGGTCCTACGAGCAGTACTTC,CASSTRHQGSYEQYF
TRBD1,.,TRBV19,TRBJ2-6,TGTGCCAGTAGTACCGGACAGGGATTCTCTGGGGCCAACGTCCTGACTTTC,CASSTGQGFSGANVLTF
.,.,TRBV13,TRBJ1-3,TGTGCCAGCAGCTACAGGGTCGAAAACACCATATATTTT,CASSYRVENTIYF
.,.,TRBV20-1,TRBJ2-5,TGCAGTGCTCTTTGGGAGACCCAGTACTTC,CSALWETQYF
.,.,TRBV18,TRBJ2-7,TGTGCCAGCTCACCCCAATCGGATGGGGGAGACTACGAGCAGTACTTC,CASSPQSDGGDYEQYF
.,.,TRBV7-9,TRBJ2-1,TGTGCCAGCAGCCCTTCTGAGGCCTACAATGAGCAGTTCTTC,CASSPSEAYNEQFF
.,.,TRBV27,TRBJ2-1,TGTGCCAGCCTCGCGAGGGCCGCTTACAATGAGCAGTTCTTC,CASLARAAYNEQFF
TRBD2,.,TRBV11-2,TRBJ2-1,TGTGCCAGCAGCTTATTGGTAGCTGGCAGCGGGAGGTACGCTGAGCAGTTCTTC,CASSLLVAGSGRYAEQFF
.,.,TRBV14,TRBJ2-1,TGTGCCAGCAGCCCCATAATCGGTGAGCAGTTCTTC,CASSPIIGEQFF